This TCR beta chain is from a study of blood T cell repertoires in COVID-19. The overall study: Researchers got acute and convalescent COVID-19 samples from the United States, Italy and Spain. From T cells, B-cell-depleted T cells, or PBMCs came the material, which was cDNA or gDNA.

V was pared by 9 bases and J by 4 bases, with 11 bases of the junction left unmatched. Germline V lookup: CDR1 LNHDA, CDR2 SQIVND (reference sequence). The CDR3 has 14 residues. Per the authors' pipeline: Estimation of nucleated cell counts was performed using reference gene primer amplification. Libraries were prepared by immunoSEQ multiplex PCR; TCRdb keeps only in-frame clonotypes and omits some of them. V and J calls and clone size are those listed in that table; D and trimming were worked out from the DNA. The sample contains 45,000 to 55,000 clones, around 90% of which appear only once. This clonotype was obtained from a human donor in a cohort sampled during active COVID-19. V is TRBV19 and J is TRBJ1-1; TRBD1 aligns across 7 bases. Input material: peripheral blood. The CDR3 loop reads CASTLQGLSTEAFF. CDR3 sequence (DNA): TGTGCCAGCACCCTACAGGGGTTGAGCACTGAAGCTTTCTTT.